The T cell receptor beta chain under discussion was sequenced for a study of blood T cell repertoires in COVID-19. Overall study: Researchers got acute and convalescent COVID-19 samples from the United States, Italy and Spain. From T cells, B-cell-depleted T cells, or PBMCs came the material, which was cDNA or gDNA.

The CDR3 runs to 16 residues. Per germline, CDR1 SGDLS and CDR2 YYNGEE. V lost 2 bases and J lost 6; bases outside the gene matches: 11. Under the authors' procedure: The authors estimated nucleated cell counts from reference gene primer amplification. The protocol was immunoSEQ multiplex PCR, while the TCRdb copy is restricted to in-frame clones and leaves out a portion. The V and J calls and clone size were taken over from that table, and D and trimming were inferred from the DNA. This table holds approximately 280,000 clones, approximately 86% found once. The receptor was derived from a woman aged 25 to 45 who had recovered from COVID-19. The specimen was peripheral blood. The rearrangement joins TRBV9 to TRBJ1-2; 9 bases are shared with TRBD1. The CDR3: CASSVDHVDRGNGYTF. In DNA form, the CDR3 reads TGTGCCAGCAGCGTTGACCACGTAGACAGGGGGAATGGCTACACCTTC.